This T cell receptor beta chain was sequenced for a study of cytomegalovirus exposure and HLA in healthy donors. Across the whole study: Most donors, less than 85% of 350 to 450 genotyped, fell in the Caucasian-associated ancestry cluster. Regarding the study as a whole: TRBV6-2, TRBV6-3 and other indistinguishable V segments were excluded.

J gave up 0 bases and V 0 bases, and 6 bases lay outside the gene matches. CDR1 and CDR2 from the germline V gene are SGHRS and YFSETQ. The CDR3 sequence is 18 residues long. To note about this clone: Its antigen is not identified.

PCR amplification relied on 60 Vbeta primers (plus 13 Jbeta primers). Some clones are missing from TCRdb's copy, which holds only in-frame ones; the method was immunoSEQ multiplex PCR. Among some 220,000 clones, 80% to 90% were seen once, and the ten largest hold roughly 0.22%. This receptor was identified in a girl aged 2 to 10 in good health and CMV-seronegative. The chain is built from TRBV5-1 and TRBJ2-1; 10 nucleotides match TRBD2. Sequenced input: PBMCs. The CDR3 coding sequence is TGCGCCAGCAGCTTGGAACTAGCGGGGCCCTACTCCTACAATGAGCAGTTCTTC. This sequence encodes CASSLELAGPYSYNEQFF.